One and the same sample provided the 9 T cell receptor beta chains below, sequenced in a study of cytomegalovirus exposure and HLA in healthy donors. Profiling relied on immunoSEQ multiplex PCR, and the TCRdb table lists in-frame clones only, not all of them. The sample carries a few hundred thousand clones, approximately 88% recorded once. The sample consisted of PBMCs. The receptors here all came from a woman between 18 and 29 years old in good health and CMV-seronegative.

The CDR3 loop reads CASREDRGRAQPQHF. In DNA form, the CDR3 reads TGTGCCAGCAGGGAGGACAGGGGACGGGCTCAGCCCCAGCATTTT. The rearrangement links TRBV6-6 to TRBJ1-5; 9 nucleotides line up with TRBD1. V lost 6 bases, J lost 6 bases, and 9 bases stayed unmatched. This CDR3 has 15 residues. Germline CDR1 and CDR2: MNHNY and SVGAGI (reference sequence).

The V and J genes are TRBV2 and TRBJ2-1; TRBD1 matches 11 bases. With V trimmed by 7 bases and J by 8 bases, 10 bases remained unmatched. Germline CDR1 reads SNHLY; CDR2 reads FYNNEI. CDR3 length equals 15 residues. The CDR3 DNA is TGTGCCAGCATCAGGGGGGGACAGGGGGATCATGAGCAGTTCTTC. This sequence encodes CASIRGGQGDHEQFF.

DNA for the CDR3: TGTGCCAGCAGCTCCAACAGGGTAAAGCATCGCTACACCTTC. Translating it yields CASSSNRVKHRYTF. The rearrangement links TRBV11-2 to TRBJ1-2; a possible D gene is TRBD1 (6 bases). The germline gives CDR1 SGHAT, CDR2 FQNNGV. CDR3 size: 14 residues. V lost 4 bases, J lost 9 bases, and 18 bases lay in between.

The chain couples TRBV4-1 to TRBJ1-2, with D perhaps matching TRBD1 (5 bases). Looked up from germline, CDR1 is MGHRA and CDR2 is YSYEKL. CDR3 length equals 16 residues. Trimming pared 4 bases from V and 6 bases from J, leaving 21 bases between. As DNA, the CDR3 is TGCGCCAGCAGCCGCATCCTCAGGGAATCCTCCAATGGCTACACCTTC. Translation: CASSRILRESSNGYTF.

The count of this clone is one. The chain carries TRBV28 and TRBJ2-3, with TRBD2 matching over 9 bases. The germline V gene has CDR1 MDHEN and CDR2 SYDVKM. The J segment lost 2 bases and the V segment lost 5 bases, leaving 5 bases of the junction unmatched. The CDR3 totals 15 residues. CDR3 sequence (DNA): TGTGCCAGCAGTACGACTAGCGGCTACACAGATACGCAGTATTTT. It specifies CASSTTSGYTDTQYF.

V usage is TRBV29-1 and J usage is TRBJ1-1; D is uncertain. The length of the CDR3 is 13 residues. Germline lookup yields CDR1 SQVTM and CDR2 ANQGSEA. V was cut by 3 bases and J by 6 bases, with 14 bases left in between. The CDR3 bases are TGCAGCGTTGAGGGGTCGCCGGGAGCTGAAGCTTTCTTT. It yields the protein CSVEGSPGAEAFF.

The chain combines TRBV5-1 with TRBJ2-1; TRBD1 matches at 9 bases. Germline V gene lookup returns CDR1 SGHRS and CDR2 YFSETQ. Trimming at V came to 2 bases and at J to 8 bases, leaving 17 bases not matched to a gene. The CDR3 covers 18 residues. CDR3 sequence (DNA): TGCGCCAGCAGCTTCCCAAGACACCGGGACAGGGTATCAGATGAGCAGTTCTTC. Translating it yields CASSFPRHRDRVSDEQFF. Complete variable domain (other parts from reference TRBV5-1 and TRBJ2-1): KAGVTQTPRYLIKTRGQQVTLSCSPISGHRSVSWYQQTPGQGLQFLFEYFSETQRNKGNFPGRFSGRQFSNSRSEMNVSTLELGDSALYLCASSFPRHRDRVSDEQFFGPGTRLTVL.

The chain is built from TRBV7-2 and TRBJ2-4; 11 bases line up with TRBD2. Germline V gene lookup returns CDR1 SGHTA and CDR2 FQGNSA. V was pared by 5 bases and J by 7 bases, with 10 bases of the junction left unmatched. CDR3 length: 16 residues. The chain's CDR3 is CASSLEGVAGGNIQYF. As DNA, the CDR3 is TGTGCCAGCAGCCTGGAAGGGGTAGCGGGAGGGAACATTCAGTACTTC.

The rearrangement joins TRBV5-6 to TRBJ2-6, with D uncertain. The CDR3 contains 15 residues. The germline gives CDR1 SGHDT, CDR2 YYEEEE. V lost 6 bases and J lost 0, with 10 bases in between. The CDR3 DNA sequence: TGTGCCAGCACCTTCGAGAGCTCTGGGGCCAACGTCCTGACTTTC. Its translation is CASTFESSGANVLTF.